This T cell receptor (beta chain) was identified during a study of blood T cells in healthy people across ages. The use of a sample-barcoded 5' primer and a J-beta primer mix characterized a second PCR of roughly 7 to 11 cycles. Researchers report that a template-switch adaptor with 12 random nucleotides tagged each cDNA molecule. TCRdb re-called the 5' RACE reads through MiXCR, storing one row per CDR3 protein. The profile covers hundreds of thousands of distinct CDR3 sequences, with less than 35% appearing a single time and around a sixth taken by the ten largest. The sample was blood. The sequence came from a woman of 80 years or more in good health.

The CDR3: CASSPLYSNQPQHF. The CDR3 DNA follows: TGTGCCAGCAGCCCACTATATAGCAATCAGCCCCAGCATTTT. The rearrangement uses TRBV7-2 and TRBJ1-5; D is uncertain. Germline lookup yields CDR1 SGHTA and CDR2 FQGNSA. Trimming took 5 bases from V and 0 from J, leaving 8 bases between them. The CDR3 is made up of 14 amino acids.